The 30 T cell receptor beta chains below come from one sample, sequenced in a study of blood T cell repertoires in COVID-19. Assay used: immunoSEQ multiplex PCR; TCRdb lists only in-frame clones, some missing. The table lists tens of thousands of clones, approximately 80% of them singletons. Sequences were obtained from peripheral blood. The origin of the receptors is a man in his sixties or seventies with acute or convalescent COVID-19.

The chain is built from TRBV4-1 and TRBJ2-1; tentative D call: TRBD1 (5 bases). Germline CDR1 reads MGHRA; CDR2 reads YSYEKL. V was cut by 4 bases and J by 4 bases, with 14 bases left in between. The CDR3 covers 15 residues. CDR3 DNA: TGCGCCAGCAGCCTCCAAGTCAGGGCGTACAATGAGCAGTTCTTC. Encoded protein: CASSLQVRAYNEQFF.

The V and J genes are TRBV28 and TRBJ1-2; TRBD1 matches at 8 bases. This CDR3 is 14 amino acids long. The V and J ends lost 6 bases and 4 bases, in that order; junction bases with no gene match: 7. Germline CDR1 and CDR2: MDHEN and SYDVKM. The CDR3 nucleotides are TGTGCCAGCAGATTCAGGGGGCGGGTCTATGGCTACACCTTC. It encodes CASRFRGRVYGYTF.

This chain uses TRBV6-6 with TRBJ2-1, with TRBD1 matching 7 bases. V shed 6 bases and J 3 bases; nucleotides not matched to a gene: 8. In germline, CDR1 is MNHNY, CDR2 SVGAGI (reference sequence). The CDR3 length is 15 residues. The CDR3 is CASRIDRAHYNEQFF. In DNA form, the CDR3 reads TGTGCCAGCAGAATAGACAGGGCCCACTACAATGAGCAGTTCTTC.

The chain has TRBV6-5 and TRBJ2-2; 9 nucleotides agree with TRBD2. Losses at the gene ends were 7 bases for V and 7 bases for J; bases not matched to a gene: 4. The CDR3 has 13 amino acids. In germline, CDR1 is MNHEY, CDR2 SVGAGI. This CDR3 reads CASNAGGVGELFF. In DNA, the CDR3 is TGTGCCAGCAATGCGGGGGGGGTCGGGGAGCTGTTTTTT.

This clone was detected only a few times. The chain employs TRBV10-1 and TRBJ1-5; 7 nucleotides agree with TRBD1. CDR3 length: 16 amino acids. V gave up 10 bases and J gave up 1 base; unmatched junction bases: 13. Germline V lookup: CDR1 WNHNN, CDR2 SYGVQD (reference sequence). CDR3 sequence reads: CATLDRVSRSNQPQHF. CDR3 in DNA: TGCGCCACCCTAGACAGGGTTAGCCGGAGCAATCAGCCCCAGCATTTT.

The chain employs TRBV28 and TRBJ1-2; the D is unclear. Trimming removed 2 bases at V and 1 base at J, with 5 bases between. The CDR3 length is 13 residues. Germline V CDR1 and CDR2: MDHEN, SYDVKM. The CDR3 loop reads CASSLTDNYGYTF. In DNA, the CDR3 is TGTGCCAGCAGTTTAACAGATAACTATGGCTACACCTTC.

The chain carries TRBV9 and TRBJ1-3, with a possible D match to TRBD1 (6 bases). V lost 2 bases and J lost 3, with 12 bases in between. CDR3 length equals 15 residues. CDR1 and CDR2 (germline): SGDLS, YYNGEE. CDR3 coding DNA: TGTGCCAGCAGCGTCCGGGGGGCGGGTGGAAACACCATATATTTT. Translated: CASSVRGAGGNTIYF. The entire variable domain, with the rest obtained from reference TRBV9 and TRBJ1-3, is as follows: DSGVTQTPKHLITATGQRVTLRCSPRSGDLSVYWYQQSLDQGLQFLIQYYNGEERAKGNILERFSAQQFPDLHSELNLSSLELGDSALYFCASSVRGAGGNTIYFGEGSWLTVV.

The V gene is TRBV7-2, the J gene TRBJ1-1; the match to TRBD1 covers 8 bases. There are 15 residues in the CDR3. The J segment lost 4 bases and the V segment lost 4 bases, leaving 8 bases of the junction unmatched. CDR1 SGHTA and CDR2 FQGNSA come from the germline V gene. The CDR3 spells CASSSTGGYGTEAFF. The CDR3 bases are TGTGCCAGCAGCTCTACAGGGGGTTACGGCACTGAAGCTTTCTTT.

This chain links TRBV11-2 with TRBJ1-1, with 7 bases identical to TRBD1. Germline V gene sequence: CDR1 SGHAT, CDR2 FQNNGV. V dropped 4 bases and J dropped 0; count of bases not matched to a gene: 5. CDR3 length: 15 residues. The CDR3 reads CASSSRGTVNTEAFF. The CDR3 DNA reads TGTGCCAGCAGCTCCCGGGGGACAGTGAACACTGAAGCTTTCTTT.

This clone came up once. V gene TRBV19 combines with J gene TRBJ2-7; a possible D gene is TRBD2 (5 bases). Trimming cost V 7 bases and J 3 bases, with 16 bases left between them. The CDR3 contains 14 residues. Germline assignment: CDR1 LNHDA and CDR2 SQIVND (reference sequence). CDR3 loop: CASIVIEEGYEQYF. The DNA of the CDR3 is TGTGCCAGTATAGTGATCGAAGAGGGCTACGAGCAGTACTTC.

This chain uses TRBV13 with TRBJ1-5; 10 bases are shared with TRBD1. V lost 4 bases and J lost 0; bases outside the gene matches: 3. Germline V gene data show CDR1 as PRHDT and CDR2 as FYEKMQ (reference sequence). This CDR3 has 16 amino acids. The CDR3 region is CASSSGQGDSNQPQHF. In DNA form, the CDR3 reads TGTGCCAGCAGCTCCGGACAGGGGGATAGCAATCAGCCCCAGCATTTT.

The V call is TRBV6-2 or TRBV6-3, the J call TRBJ1-2; maybe TRBD1 (5 bases). There are 16 residues in the CDR3. The ends were cut back, 2 bases at V and 2 bases at J, with 15 bases in the middle. CDR1 is MNHEY, CDR2 SVGEGT, per germline. For the CDR3, the DNA is TGTGCCAGCAGTTACGCCTCAGGGTTTAGGAACTATGGCTACACCTTC. It codes for CASSYASGFRNYGYTF.

As DNA, the CDR3 is TGCGCCAGCAGCTTGGGGGGGCGCGGGGGAGATACGCAGTATTTT. It yields the protein CASSLGGRGGDTQYF. The gene calls are TRBV5-1 and TRBJ2-3, with TRBD2 as a possible D gene (7 bases). There are 15 residues in the CDR3. Germline lookup yields CDR1 SGHRS and CDR2 YFSETQ. With 0 bases removed from V and 5 bases from J, the gap between germline ends came to 13 bases.

The genes are TRBV2 and TRBJ2-3, with 8 bases matching TRBD2. This CDR3 is 17 amino acids long. The germline V gene encodes CDR1 SNHLY and CDR2 FYNNEI. Germline trimming cut 7 bases from V and 4 bases from J; bases unmatched to any gene: 16. For the CDR3, the DNA is TGTGCCAGCAACACAGATGGACTAGCAAAAGTCTCAGATACGCAGTATTTT. Its translation is CASNTDGLAKVSDTQYF.

This chain connects TRBV14 to TRBJ1-6; 11 bases map to TRBD1. Germline assignment: CDR1 SGHDN and CDR2 FVKESK. J was trimmed by 5 bases and V by 4 bases; bases with no gene match: 4. This CDR3 has 16 amino acids. Here the CDR3 reads CASSPGTGGNNSPLHF. The CDR3 coding sequence is TGTGCCAGCAGCCCAGGGACAGGGGGAAATAATTCACCCCTCCACTTT.

V and J are TRBV27 and TRBJ2-7, with a tentative D call TRBD1 (5 bases). Deletions cut 5 bases from V and 0 bases from J, with 8 bases between. CDR3 size: 13 residues. CDR1 MNHEY and CDR2 SMNVEV come from the germline V gene (reference sequence). The CDR3 reads CASSDSPSYEQYF. The CDR3 region has the DNA TGTGCCAGCAGTGACAGTCCCTCCTACGAGCAGTACTTC.

This clone has more than one count but fewer than ten. The chain employs TRBV7-2 and TRBJ1-4, with D possibly matching TRBD1 (5 bases). V was pared by 1 base and J by 10 bases, with 16 bases between. The V gene's germline CDR1 is SGHTA and CDR2 FQGNSA. CDR3 size: 15 residues. Written as DNA, the CDR3 is TGTGCCAGCAGCTTAGATCATCAGGGAGGGCGAAAACTGTTTTTT. Its translation is CASSLDHQGGRKLFF.

This clone was picked up one time. The chain recombines TRBV6-5 with TRBJ1-5, with TRBD1 matching 8 bases. The CDR3 sequence is 15 residues long. After removal of 6 bases from V and 1 base from J, the junction contained 5 bases not matched to a gene. Germline V gene lookup returns CDR1 MNHEY and CDR2 SVGAGI. The CDR3 DNA reads as TGTGCCAGCAGGCTGGACAGGGCAAGCAATCAGCCCCAGCATTTT. Translated, it gives CASRLDRASNQPQHF.

The V and J genes are TRBV5-1 and TRBJ2-1; maybe TRBD1 (6 bases). CDR3 length: 14 residues. V dropped 0 bases and J dropped 7 bases, with 11 bases sitting between them. CDR1 and CDR2 (germline): SGHRS, YFSETQ. The CDR3 sequence: CASSLGGPGNEQFF. The CDR3 coding sequence is TGCGCCAGCAGCTTGGGGGGGCCAGGTAATGAGCAGTTCTTC.

V and J are TRBV5-1 and TRBJ2-3, with D possibly TRBD1 on 6 matching bases. Germline-derived CDR1 and CDR2 are SGHRS and YFSETQ. Deletions cut 2 bases from V and 6 bases from J, with 16 bases between. The CDR3 sequence is 15 residues long. The DNA of the CDR3 is TGCGCCAGCAGCTTTTGGACAGCAATGGTGGATACGCAGTATTTT. It encodes CASSFWTAMVDTQYF. The variable domain in full, with the rest retrieved from reference TRBV5-1 and TRBJ2-3, is KAGVTQTPRYLIKTRGQQVTLSCSPISGHRSVSWYQQTPGQGLQFLFEYFSETQRNKGNFPGRFSGRQFSNSRSEMNVSTLELGDSALYLCASSFWTAMVDTQYFGPGTRLTVL.

This clone was detected ten times or more. V is TRBV3-1 (or the pseudogene TRBV3-2) and J is TRBJ2-3, with 7 bases aligning to TRBD1. V was pared by 8 bases and J by 6 bases, with 14 bases of the junction left unmatched. The V gene's germline CDR1 is LGHDT and CDR2 YNNKEL (reference sequence). This CDR3 is 15 amino acids long. The CDR3, as DNA: TGTGCCAGCCGACCAACGGGACAGTTACCCGATACGCAGTATTTT. As protein: CASRPTGQLPDTQYF.

This clone occurred once. J is TRBJ2-7 and V is TRBV9; TRBD1 matches at 9 bases. The CDR3 covers 15 residues. Per germline, CDR1 SGDLS and CDR2 YYNGEE. V dropped 2 bases and J dropped 5; count of bases not matched to a gene: 8. The CDR3 coding sequence is TGTGCCAGCAGCGTCACAGGGGGCGCTATCAACGAGCAGTACTTC. Its translation is CASSVTGGAINEQYF.

The chain employs TRBV9 and TRBJ1-2; 8 bases match TRBD1. Germline V CDR1 and CDR2: SGDLS, YYNGEE. J was trimmed by 0 bases and V by 0 bases; bases with no gene match: 4. CDR3 size: 16 residues. Here the CDR3 DNA reads TGTGCCAGCAGCGTAGGTGGGGGACAGGCTAACTATGGCTACACCTTC. Translation gives CASSVGGGQANYGYTF. Combining the CDR3 with reference TRBV9 and TRBJ1-2 gives the whole variable domain DSGVTQTPKHLITATGQRVTLRCSPRSGDLSVYWYQQSLDQGLQFLIQYYNGEERAKGNILERFSAQQFPDLHSELNLSSLELGDSALYFCASSVGGGQANYGYTFGSGTRLTVV.

The chain links TRBV5-1 to TRBJ1-2; 10 bases align to TRBD1. The trim removed 3 bases at V and 6 bases at J, leaving 5 bases unmatched. The CDR3 totals 14 residues. Germline CDR1 is SGHRS and CDR2 is YFSETQ. The CDR3 DNA sequence: TGCGCCAGCAGCTCGGACAGGGGGTACGATGGCTACACCTTC. As protein: CASSSDRGYDGYTF.

CDR3 sequence: CASREGLGFNEQFF. The CDR3 DNA reads as TGTGCCAGCAGGGAAGGACTGGGCTTCAATGAGCAGTTCTTC. The chain recombines TRBV7-2 with TRBJ2-1, with D possibly being TRBD2 (5 bases). This CDR3 is 14 amino acids long. The germline V gene has CDR1 SGHTA and CDR2 FQGNSA. V shed 6 bases and J shed 6 bases, with 15 bases lying between them. Looking up the rest from reference TRBV7-2 and TRBJ2-1 gives the full variable domain: GAGVSQSPSNKVTEKGKDVELRCDPISGHTALYWYRQSLGQGLEFLIYFQGNSAPDKSGLPSDRFSAERTGGSVSTLTIQRTQQEDSAVYLCASREGLGFNEQFFGPGTRLTVL.

This chain connects TRBV18 to TRBJ1-5; 7 bases map to TRBD1. Trimming at V came to 3 bases and at J to 5 bases, leaving 4 bases not matched to a gene. The CDR3 is made up of 14 amino acids. Germline V gene data show CDR1 as KGHSH and CDR2 as LQKENI. The CDR3 loop reads CASSPSRGDQPQHF. DNA of the CDR3: TGTGCCAGCTCACCCTCCAGGGGGGATCAGCCCCAGCATTTT.

The chain is built from TRBV15 and TRBJ2-4; the D gene is possibly TRBD1 (6 bases). Germline CDR1 is LNHNV and CDR2 is YYDKDF (reference sequence). This CDR3 spans 18 amino acids. V lost 0 bases and J 4 bases, leaving 19 bases between the germline ends. In DNA, the CDR3 is TGTGCCACCAGCAGAGAATCCTCGCAGGGGCGTCAAAAAAACATTCAGTACTTC. Translation: CATSRESSQGRQKNIQYF.

This clone turned up a few times. This sequence joins TRBV5-6 and TRBJ1-1, with unresolved D. Germline CDR1 SGHDT, CDR2 YYEEEE. V was cut by 1 base and J by 2 bases, with 9 bases left in between. The CDR3 is 14 amino acids. CDR3 protein: CASSLRYSNTEAFF. CDR3 sequence (DNA): TGTGCCAGCAGCTTGCGGTACTCAAACACTGAAGCTTTCTTT.

This chain uses TRBV5-1 with TRBJ1-1; 7 bases are shared with TRBD1. CDR1 SGHRS and CDR2 YFSETQ come from the germline V gene. V shed 2 bases and J 0 bases; nucleotides not matched to a gene: 7. This CDR3 comprises 16 residues. The CDR3 DNA is TGCGCCAGCAGCTTACAGGGGTTGGGGATGAACACTGAAGCTTTCTTT. This translates into CASSLQGLGMNTEAFF.

V usage is TRBV4-3 and J usage is TRBJ1-1, with D possibly being TRBD1 (5 bases). V was cut by 2 bases and J by 5 bases, with 18 bases left in between. The germline gives CDR1 LGHNA, CDR2 YSLEER. This CDR3 comprises 16 residues. DNA of the CDR3: TGCGCCAGCAGCCAAAATCTTTTGCAGGAGGGGACTGAAGCTTTCTTT. This sequence encodes CASSQNLLQEGTEAFF.